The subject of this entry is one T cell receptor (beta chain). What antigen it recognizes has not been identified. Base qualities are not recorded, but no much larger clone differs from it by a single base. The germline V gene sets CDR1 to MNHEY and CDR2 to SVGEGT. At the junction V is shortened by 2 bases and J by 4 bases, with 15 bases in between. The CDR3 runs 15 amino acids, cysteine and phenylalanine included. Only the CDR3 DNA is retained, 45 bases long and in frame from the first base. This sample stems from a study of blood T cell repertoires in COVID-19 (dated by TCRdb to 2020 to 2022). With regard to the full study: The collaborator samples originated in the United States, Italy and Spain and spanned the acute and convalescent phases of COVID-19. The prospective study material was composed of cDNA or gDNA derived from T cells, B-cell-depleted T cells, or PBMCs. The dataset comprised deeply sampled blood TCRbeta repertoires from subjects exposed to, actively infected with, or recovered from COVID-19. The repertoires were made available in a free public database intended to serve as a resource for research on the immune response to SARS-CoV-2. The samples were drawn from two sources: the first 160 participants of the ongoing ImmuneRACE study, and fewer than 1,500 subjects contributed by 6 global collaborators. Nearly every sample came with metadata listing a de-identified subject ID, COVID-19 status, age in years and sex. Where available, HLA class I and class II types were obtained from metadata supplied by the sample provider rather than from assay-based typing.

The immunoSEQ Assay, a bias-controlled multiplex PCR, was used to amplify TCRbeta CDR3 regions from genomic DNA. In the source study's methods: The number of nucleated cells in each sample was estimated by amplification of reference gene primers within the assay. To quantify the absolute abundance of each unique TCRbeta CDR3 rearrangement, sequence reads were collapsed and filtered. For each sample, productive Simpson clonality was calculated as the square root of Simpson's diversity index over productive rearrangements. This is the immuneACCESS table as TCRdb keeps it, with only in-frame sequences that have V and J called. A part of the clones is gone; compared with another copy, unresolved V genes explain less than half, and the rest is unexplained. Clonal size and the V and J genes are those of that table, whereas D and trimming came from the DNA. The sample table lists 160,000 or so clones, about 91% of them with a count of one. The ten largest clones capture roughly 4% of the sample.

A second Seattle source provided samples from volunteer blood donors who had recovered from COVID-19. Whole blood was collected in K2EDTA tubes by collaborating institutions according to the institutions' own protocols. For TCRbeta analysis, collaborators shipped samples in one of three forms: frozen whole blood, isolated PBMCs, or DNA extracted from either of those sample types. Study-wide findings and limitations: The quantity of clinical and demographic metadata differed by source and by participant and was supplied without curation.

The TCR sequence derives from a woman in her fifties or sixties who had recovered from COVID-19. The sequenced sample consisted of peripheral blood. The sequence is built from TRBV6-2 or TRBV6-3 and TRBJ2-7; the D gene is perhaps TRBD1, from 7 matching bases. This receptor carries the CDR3 CASSYRRGRAYEQYF. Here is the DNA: TGTGCCAGCAGTTACCGGAGGGGGCGCGCTTACGAGCAGTACTTC.